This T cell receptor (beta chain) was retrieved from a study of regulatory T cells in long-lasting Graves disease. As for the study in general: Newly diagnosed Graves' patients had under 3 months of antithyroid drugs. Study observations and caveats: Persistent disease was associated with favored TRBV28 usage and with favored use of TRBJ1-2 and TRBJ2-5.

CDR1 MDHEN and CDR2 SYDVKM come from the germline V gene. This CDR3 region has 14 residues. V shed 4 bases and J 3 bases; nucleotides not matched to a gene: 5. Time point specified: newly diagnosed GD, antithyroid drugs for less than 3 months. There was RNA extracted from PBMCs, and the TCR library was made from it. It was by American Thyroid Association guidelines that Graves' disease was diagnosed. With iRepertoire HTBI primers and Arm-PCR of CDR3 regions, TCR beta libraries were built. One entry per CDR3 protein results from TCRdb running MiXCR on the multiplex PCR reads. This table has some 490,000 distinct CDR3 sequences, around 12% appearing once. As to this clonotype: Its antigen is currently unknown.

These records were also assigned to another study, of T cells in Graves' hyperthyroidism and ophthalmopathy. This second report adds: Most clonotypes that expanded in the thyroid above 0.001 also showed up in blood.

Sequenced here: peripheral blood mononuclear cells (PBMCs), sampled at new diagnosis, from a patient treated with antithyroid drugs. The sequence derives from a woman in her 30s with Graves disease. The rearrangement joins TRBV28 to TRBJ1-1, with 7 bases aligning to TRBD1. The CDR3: CASSSDRVYTEAFF. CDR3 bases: TGTGCCAGCAGTTCTGACAGGGTCTACACTGAAGCTTTCTTT.